The next 17 T cell receptor beta chains were all read from a single sample in a study of blood T cells in healthy people across ages. A second about 7 to 11 cycle PCR used barcoded and J-beta primers. TCRdb independently ran MiXCR on the 5' RACE reads; one entry per CDR3 protein. The repertoire holds about 810,000 distinct CDR3 sequences, 35% to 40% seen once, with under 15% in the top ten. Specimen: blood. Receptors were obtained from a man younger than 35 in good health.

This clonotype was picked up a small number of times. This chain uses TRBV15 with TRBJ1-5; D gene ambiguous. The CDR3 covers 15 residues. V gave up 4 bases and J gave up 9 bases, with 19 bases separating them. Germline V gives CDR1 LNHNV, CDR2 YYDKDF (reference sequence). DNA for the CDR3: TGTGCCACCAGCAAACTGGACGCAGCGGTAGGGCCCCAGCATTTT. It translates to CATSKLDAAVGPQHF.

The V call is TRBV20-1, the J call TRBJ2-1, with 8 positions matching TRBD2. This CDR3 is built from 16 residues. Germline trimming cut 3 bases from V and 0 bases from J; bases unmatched to any gene: 7. CDR1 DFQATT and CDR2 SNEGSKA come from the germline V gene (reference sequence). The CDR3 here is CSASIAGFHSYNEQFF. The CDR3 nucleotides are TGCAGTGCTAGCATAGCGGGGTTCCACTCCTACAATGAGCAGTTCTTC.

This clonotype was seen a few times. Relative to the germline gene, one junction end is altered; a read error may explain this. V usage is TRBV13 and J usage is TRBJ2-6; D not resolved. Germline loops: CDR1 PRHDT, CDR2 FYEKMQ (reference sequence). This CDR3 has 17 residues. The CDR3 here is CASGLKGILPGANVLTF. The CDR3 DNA sequence: TGTGCCAGCGGCTTAAAAGGGATACTCCCGGGGGCCAACGTCCTGACTTTC.

The rearrangement links TRBV14 to TRBJ2-7; D is undetermined. CDR3 length: 12 amino acids. The germline V gene encodes CDR1 SGHDN and CDR2 FVKESK. Between the trimmed V and J ends, which lost 4 bases and 2 bases, there was a span of 6 bases. The DNA for the CDR3 is TGTGCCAGCAGCCCACCACCCTACGAGCAGTACTTC. This sequence encodes CASSPPPYEQYF.

This chain connects TRBV20-1 to TRBJ2-3; 10 bases are a match to TRBD2. After removal of 3 bases from V and 8 bases from J, the junction contained 14 bases not matched to a gene. CDR1 DFQATT and CDR2 SNEGSKA come from the germline V gene (reference sequence). CDR3 length: 16 amino acids. The CDR3 here is CSASNPSGGGRGTQYF. In nucleotides, the CDR3 is TGCAGTGCTAGTAACCCAAGCGGGGGGGGTAGGGGTACGCAGTATTTT.

The gene calls are TRBV4-3 and TRBJ2-1; tentatively, D is TRBD1 (5 bases). V lost 3 bases and J 5 bases, leaving 14 bases between the germline ends. The CDR3 length is 15 residues. The V gene's germline CDR1 is LGHNA and CDR2 YSLEER. The CDR3 loop reads CASSHADEQDNEQFF. CDR3 sequence (DNA): TGCGCCAGCAGCCATGCAGACGAACAGGACAATGAGCAGTTCTTC.

This clonotype was observed once. With a much larger clone just one base away, this may be a read error. The V call is TRBV4-3, the J call TRBJ2-5; D is uncertain. CDR3 size: 13 residues. CDR1 LGHNA and CDR2 YSLEER come from the germline V gene. Trimming pared 4 bases from V and 5 bases from J, leaving 11 bases between. CDR3 sequence reads: CASSRSAFETQYF. The CDR3 region has the DNA TGCGCCAGCAGCCGCAGTGCCTTCGAGACCCAGTACTTC.

There are a few counts of this clonotype. The rearrangement links TRBV10-3 to TRBJ2-1, with D perhaps matching TRBD1 (7 bases). CDR1 and CDR2 from the germline V gene are ENHRY and SYGVKD. This CDR3 is 14 amino acids long. V lost 7 bases to trimming and J lost 7 bases, with 17 bases between them. CDR3 nucleotides: TGTGCCATCATGGCTTCGGAGGGGGCGAATGAGCAGTTCTTC. Encoded protein: CAIMASEGANEQFF.

To note about this clonotype: One end of the junction does not line up with germline, which may come from a read error. The rearrangement uses TRBV11-1 and TRBJ2-5; D gene unclear. Per the germline V gene, CDR1 is SGHAT and CDR2 is FQDESV (reference sequence). This CDR3 is 14 amino acids long. The CDR3 DNA sequence: TGTGCCGGCAGCTTCAGACGGAACCAAGAGACCCAGTACTTC. Encoded protein: CAGSFRRNQETQYF.

Only one count was recorded for this clonotype. The chain combines TRBV3-1 with TRBJ2-1; the D gene is possibly TRBD1 (5 bases). In germline, CDR1 is LGHDT, CDR2 YNNKEL (reference sequence). The V and J ends lost 1 base and 8 bases respectively, with 18 bases between them. This CDR3 region has 16 residues. The CDR3 spells CASSQAPVGQGYEQFF. The CDR3 coding sequence is TGTGCCAGCAGCCAAGCACCGGTCGGACAAGGCTATGAGCAGTTCTTC.

This clonotype was seen only a few times. This rearrangement joins TRBV20-1 to TRBJ2-1; no reliable D call. This CDR3 is built from 13 residues. Germline V gene data show CDR1 as DFQATT and CDR2 as SNEGSKA (reference sequence). V was clipped by 6 bases and J by 2 bases, with 11 bases between them. CDR3 loop: CSAYYDTYNEQFF. In DNA, the CDR3 is TGCAGTGCGTACTACGACACCTACAATGAGCAGTTCTTC.

The chain combines TRBV7-8 with TRBJ1-6; perhaps TRBD1 as D (6 bases). V lost 7 bases, J lost 4 bases, and 11 bases lay in between. CDR3 length: 14 residues. The germline CDR1 and CDR2 sequences are SGHVS and FQNEAQ. CDR3 sequence reads: CASTGQIYNSPLHF. The CDR3 DNA reads TGTGCCAGCACCGGACAGATTTATAATTCACCCCTCCACTTT.

V usage is TRBV12-5 and J usage is TRBJ1-1; D gene unclear. CDR1 is LGHNT and CDR2 is FRNRAP in the germline V gene. Trimming left V 1 base short and J 0 bases short, with 15 bases between. The CDR3 runs to 17 residues. DNA for the CDR3: TGTGCTAGTGGTTTGGCCCCACTCGGGTCATTGAACACTGAAGCTTTCTTT. Protein product: CASGLAPLGSLNTEAFF.

This clonotype showed up just once. This rearrangement joins TRBV28 to TRBJ1-1, with 7 bases lining up with TRBD1. The junction had 6 bases not matched to a gene; V was cut back by 10 bases and J by 1 base. Germline values: CDR1 MDHEN, CDR2 SYDVKM. The CDR3 is made up of 13 amino acids. CDR3 in amino acids: CATGGTANTEAFF. DNA for the CDR3: TGTGCCACAGGGGGTACAGCGAACACTGAAGCTTTCTTT.

This clonotype was seen only once. A read error may explain this, as a much larger clone is one base away. The chain is built from TRBV7-2 and TRBJ2-7, with D possibly being TRBD1 (6 bases). Germline lookup yields CDR1 SGHTA and CDR2 FQGNSA. There are 17 residues in the CDR3. CDR3 protein: CANSHNRENLHSYEQYF. The CDR3 coding sequence is TGTGCCAACAGCCACAACAGGGAGAACCTTCATTCCTACGAGCAGTACTTC.

This clonotype was detected once. A much bigger clone sits one base away, suggesting this may be a read error. The chain recombines TRBV7-2 with TRBJ1-4, with D possibly TRBD1 on 5 matching bases. The CDR3 covers 14 residues. Germline assignment: CDR1 SGHTA and CDR2 FQGNSA. Between the trimmed V and J ends, which lost 7 bases and 0 bases, there was a span of 9 bases. This CDR3 is CASTRQPTNEKLFF. The CDR3, as DNA: TGTGCCAGCACCCGACAGCCAACTAATGAAAAACTGTTTTTT.

This sequence joins TRBV29-1 and TRBJ2-5; tentatively, D is TRBD1 (6 bases). CDR3 length equals 13 residues. The germline V gene encodes CDR1 SQVTM and CDR2 ANQGSEA. Trimming left V 0 bases short and J 5 bases short, with 10 bases between. For the CDR3, the DNA is TGCAGCGTTGAAGAGGGGGCCTTGGAGACCCAGTACTTC. Protein product: CSVEEGALETQYF.